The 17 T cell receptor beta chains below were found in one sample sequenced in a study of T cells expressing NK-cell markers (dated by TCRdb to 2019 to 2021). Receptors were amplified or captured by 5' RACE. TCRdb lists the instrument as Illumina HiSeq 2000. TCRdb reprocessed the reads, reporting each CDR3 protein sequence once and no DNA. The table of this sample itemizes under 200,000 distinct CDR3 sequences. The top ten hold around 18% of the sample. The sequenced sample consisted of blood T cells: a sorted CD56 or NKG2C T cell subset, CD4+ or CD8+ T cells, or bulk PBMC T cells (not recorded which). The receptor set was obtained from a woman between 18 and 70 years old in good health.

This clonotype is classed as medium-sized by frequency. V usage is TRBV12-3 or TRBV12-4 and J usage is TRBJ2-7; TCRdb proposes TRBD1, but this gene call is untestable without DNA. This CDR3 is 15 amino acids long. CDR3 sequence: CASSLREGAAYEQYF.

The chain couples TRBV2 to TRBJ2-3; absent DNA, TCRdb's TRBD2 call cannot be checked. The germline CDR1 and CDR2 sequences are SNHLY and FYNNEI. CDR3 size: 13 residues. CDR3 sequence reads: CARSSGGGDTQYF.

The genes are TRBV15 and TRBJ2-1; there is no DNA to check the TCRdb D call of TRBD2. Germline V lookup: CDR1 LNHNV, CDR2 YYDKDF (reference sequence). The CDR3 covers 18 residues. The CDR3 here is CATSRDLPSGSLKNEQFF.

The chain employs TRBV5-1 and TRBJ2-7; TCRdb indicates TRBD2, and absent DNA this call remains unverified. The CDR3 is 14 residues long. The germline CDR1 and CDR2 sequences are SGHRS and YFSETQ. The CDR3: CASSLTLAGGEQYF.

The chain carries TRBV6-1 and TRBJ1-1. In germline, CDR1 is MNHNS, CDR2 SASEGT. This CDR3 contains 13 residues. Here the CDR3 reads CASSDGLGAEAFF.

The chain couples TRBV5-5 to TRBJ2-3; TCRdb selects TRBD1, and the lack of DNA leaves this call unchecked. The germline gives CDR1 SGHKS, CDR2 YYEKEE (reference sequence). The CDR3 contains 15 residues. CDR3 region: CASSLGGGHPDTQYF.

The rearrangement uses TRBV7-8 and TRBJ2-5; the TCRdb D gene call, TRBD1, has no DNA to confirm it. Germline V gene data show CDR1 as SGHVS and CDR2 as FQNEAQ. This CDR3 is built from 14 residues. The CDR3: CASSLGTGKETQYF.

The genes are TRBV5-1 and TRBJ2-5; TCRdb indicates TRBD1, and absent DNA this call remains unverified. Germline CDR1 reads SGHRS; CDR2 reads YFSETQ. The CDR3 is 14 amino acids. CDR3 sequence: CASSLNSGTKAQYF.

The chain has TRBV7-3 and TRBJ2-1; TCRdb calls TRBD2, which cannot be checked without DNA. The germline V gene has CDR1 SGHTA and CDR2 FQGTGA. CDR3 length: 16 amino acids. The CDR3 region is CASSRTRGLAGNEQFF.

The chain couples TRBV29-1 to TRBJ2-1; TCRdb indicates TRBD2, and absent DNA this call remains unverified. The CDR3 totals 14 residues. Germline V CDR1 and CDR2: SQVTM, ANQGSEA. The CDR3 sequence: CSAHGGLEFYEQFF.

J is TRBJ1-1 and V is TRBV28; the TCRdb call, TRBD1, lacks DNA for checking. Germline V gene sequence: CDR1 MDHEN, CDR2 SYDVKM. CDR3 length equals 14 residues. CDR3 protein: CASGGGAPNTEAFF.

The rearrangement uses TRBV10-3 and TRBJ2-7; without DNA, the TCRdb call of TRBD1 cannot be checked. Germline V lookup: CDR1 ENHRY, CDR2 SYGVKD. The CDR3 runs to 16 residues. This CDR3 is CAISESNRVGTYEQYF.

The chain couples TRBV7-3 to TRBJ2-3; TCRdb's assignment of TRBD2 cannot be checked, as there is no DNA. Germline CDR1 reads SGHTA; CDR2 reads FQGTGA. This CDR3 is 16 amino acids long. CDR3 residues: CASSLWGSEVGHTQYF.

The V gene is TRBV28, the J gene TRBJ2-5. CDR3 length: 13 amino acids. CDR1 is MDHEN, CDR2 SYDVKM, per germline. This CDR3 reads CASSLSVEETQYF. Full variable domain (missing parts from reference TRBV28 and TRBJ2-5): DVKVTQSSRYLVKRTGEKVFLECVQDMDHENMFWYRQDPGLGLRLIYFSYDVKMKEKGDIPEGYSVSREKKERFSLILESASTNQTSMYLCASSLSVEETQYFGPGTRLLVL.

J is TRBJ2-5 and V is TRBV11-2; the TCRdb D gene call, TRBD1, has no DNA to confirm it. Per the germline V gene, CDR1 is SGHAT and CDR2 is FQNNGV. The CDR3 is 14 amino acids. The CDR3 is CASSSGGGLETQYF. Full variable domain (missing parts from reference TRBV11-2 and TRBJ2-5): EAGVAQSPRYKIIEKRQSVAFWCNPISGHATLYWYQQILGQGPKLLIQFQNNGVVDDSQLPKDRFSAERLKGVDSTLKIQPAKLEDSAVYLCASSSGGGLETQYFGPGTRLLVL.

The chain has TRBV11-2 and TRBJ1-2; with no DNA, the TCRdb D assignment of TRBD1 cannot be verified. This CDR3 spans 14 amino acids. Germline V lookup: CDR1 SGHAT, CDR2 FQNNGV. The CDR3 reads CASSPTGQFYGYTF.

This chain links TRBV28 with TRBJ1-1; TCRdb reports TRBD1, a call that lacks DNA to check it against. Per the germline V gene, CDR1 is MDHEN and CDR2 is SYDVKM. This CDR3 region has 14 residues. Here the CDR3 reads CASIPGGVITEAFF.